Shown below are 6 T cell receptor beta chains from a single sample sequenced in a study of blood T cell repertoires in COVID-19. Method: immunoSEQ multiplex PCR; TCRdb's copy keeps in-frame clones and lacks some. The profile covers approximately 350,000 clones, with 80% to 90% appearing a single time and 0.9% to 1.1% taken by the ten largest. Sequences were obtained from PBMCs or T cells enriched from blood (not recorded which). The receptor source for this set is a man aged 18 to 30 who had recovered from COVID-19.

The J gene is TRBJ1-2, the V gene TRBV5-1, with D maybe TRBD1 (5 bases). Looked up from germline, CDR1 is SGHRS and CDR2 is YFSETQ. The CDR3 runs 14 residues. V was trimmed by 3 bases and J by 4 bases, leaving 13 bases between them. The DNA for the CDR3 is TGCGCCAGCAGCTCCCGGGACGGGGGCTATGGCTACACCTTC. It specifies CASSSRDGGYGYTF.

This clone has a single count. The genes are TRBV27 and TRBJ2-7; TRBD1 is a possible D gene (6 bases). Germline-derived CDR1 and CDR2 are MNHEY and SMNVEV (reference sequence). This CDR3 is 15 amino acids long. V gave up 3 bases and J gave up 7 bases, with 19 bases separating them. CDR3 sequence: CASSFETGPVGEQYF. The CDR3 bases are TGTGCCAGCAGTTTCGAGACAGGTCCTGTAGGAGAGCAGTACTTC.

The count of this clone is one. This chain uses TRBV18 with TRBJ1-1; D perhaps matches TRBD1 (5 bases). Per germline, CDR1 KGHSH and CDR2 LQKENI. The CDR3 spans 14 residues. Between the trimmed V and J ends, which lost 2 bases and 8 bases, there was a span of 15 bases. The CDR3 reads CASSPSPQGSEAFF. The DNA for the CDR3 is TGTGCCAGCTCACCAAGTCCGCAGGGATCGGAAGCTTTCTTT.

This chain connects TRBV20-1 to TRBJ1-1, with D possibly TRBD1 on 5 matching bases. The CDR3 runs 11 residues. V was cut by 6 bases and J by 6 bases, with 11 bases left in between. In germline, CDR1 is DFQATT, CDR2 SNEGSKA (reference sequence). The CDR3 loop reads CSAQGQAEAFF. The CDR3 nucleotides are TGCAGTGCCCAAGGACAAGCTGAAGCTTTCTTT.

This clone was found once. CDR3 amino acids: CASSGDRGGLQPQHF. The CDR3 DNA reads TGTGCCAGCAGCGGGGACAGGGGAGGGTTACAGCCCCAGCATTTT. The chain links TRBV2 to TRBJ1-5; TRBD1 aligns across 10 bases. V lost 6 bases, J lost 7 bases, and 9 bases stayed unmatched. Germline loops: CDR1 SNHLY, CDR2 FYNNEI. The CDR3 consists of 15 residues. The entire variable domain, with the rest obtained from reference TRBV2 and TRBJ1-5, is as follows: EPEVTQTPSHQVTQMGQEVILRCVPISNHLYFYWYRQILGQKVEFLVSFYNNEISEKSEIFDDQFSVERPDGSNFTLKIRSTKLEDSAMYFCASSGDRGGLQPQHFGDGTRLSIL.

This clone showed up just a few times. The V call is TRBV18, the J call TRBJ1-1; 7 bases are a match to TRBD1. Germline V CDR1 and CDR2: KGHSH, LQKENI. This CDR3 has 15 residues. The J segment lost 3 bases and the V segment lost 6 bases, leaving 10 bases of the junction unmatched. The CDR3 is CASSTPQGSYTEAFF. Written as DNA, the CDR3 is TGTGCCAGCTCCACTCCACAGGGGTCCTACACTGAAGCTTTCTTT.